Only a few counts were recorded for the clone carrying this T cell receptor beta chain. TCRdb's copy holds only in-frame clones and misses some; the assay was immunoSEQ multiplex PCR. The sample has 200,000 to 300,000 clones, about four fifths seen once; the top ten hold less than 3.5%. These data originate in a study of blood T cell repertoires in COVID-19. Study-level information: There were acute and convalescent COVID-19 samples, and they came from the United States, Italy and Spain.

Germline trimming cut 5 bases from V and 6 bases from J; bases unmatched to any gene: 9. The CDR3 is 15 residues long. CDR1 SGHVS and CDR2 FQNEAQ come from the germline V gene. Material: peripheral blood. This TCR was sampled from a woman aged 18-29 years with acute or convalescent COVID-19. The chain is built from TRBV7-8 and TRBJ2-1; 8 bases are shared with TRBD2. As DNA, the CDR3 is TGTGCCAGCAGCCCCGGGACTAGTGAGGGCAATGAGCAGTTCTTC. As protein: CASSPGTSEGNEQFF.